This TCR beta chain is from a study of human T cells and chemical hapten exposure. TCRdb reanalysed the RACE reads using MiXCR and keeps one entry per CDR3 protein. Of some 110,000 distinct CDR3 sequences in the sample, approximately 36% are singletons; the top ten hold around 2.8%. CDR1 is SGHTA, CDR2 FQGNSA, per germline. CDR3 length: 15 amino acids. J was trimmed by 8 bases and V by 3 bases; bases with no gene match: 7. Documented time point: patch test 3, about 24 weeks after DPC sensitization. The sample's treatment: therapeutic diphenylcyclopropenone sensitization with weekly scalp DPC. Sample donors consisted of patients with alopecia, aged 18 to 70 years, who were suitable for DPC. Unfractionated whole blood was the source from which total RNA was extracted. Study-wide findings and caveats: It should be noted that donors had alopecia, so their immune response may differ from healthy people's. More PT1 expanded TCRs went with higher patch test scores.

As to this clonotype: Antigen: not known.

The sequence derives from a man aged 35-49 years with alopecia areata. Some clones in this sample may be carry-over from other donors' samples. The sample in question was whole blood, obtained in connection with sensitization to the hapten diphenylcyclopropenone (DPC). The chain links TRBV7-2 to TRBJ2-1, with 10 bases matching TRBD2. Here the CDR3 DNA reads TGTGCCAGCAGCTTTCGGGCTAGCGGGAGTGATGAGCAGTTCTTC. Its protein product is CASSFRASGSDEQFF. Full variable domain (missing parts from reference TRBV7-2 and TRBJ2-1): GAGVSQSPSNKVTEKGKDVELRCDPISGHTALYWYRQSLGQGLEFLIYFQGNSAPDKSGLPSDRFSAERTGGSVSTLTIQRTQQEDSAVYLCASSFRASGSDEQFFGPGTRLTVL.